Listed below are T cell receptor beta chains from one sample, sequenced in a study of blood T cells in healthy people across ages. TCRdb re-called the 5' RACE reads through MiXCR, storing one row per CDR3 protein. The sample has hundreds of thousands of distinct CDR3 sequences, 58% seen once. The sequenced material came from blood. These receptors were collected from a young man in good health. Each CDR3 is given with its conserved first and last residue. The D gene is left open where the match is weak. The listing skips clone size in some rows; elsewhere it reads once, few, many or a size class.

j_call | d_call | clone_size | v_call | cdr3_nt | cdr3_aa
TRBJ2-2 | NA | NA | TRBV20-1 | TGCAGTGCTAGAGTTGGTAACACCGGGGAGCTGTTTTTT | CSARVGNTGELFF
TRBJ2-7 | NA | NA | TRBV9 | TGTGCCAGCAGCAAGGGAGGGGGCGAGCAGTACTTC | CASSKGGGEQYF
TRBJ1-2 | NA | few | TRBV20-1 | TGCAGTGCTAGTGATGACGGGAGTTCGATAAACTATGGCTACACCTTC | CSASDDGSSINYGYTF
TRBJ1-4 | TRBD1 | many | TRBV3-1 | TGTGCCAGCAGCGAACGAGACGGGACAGGGGGGGAAAAACTGTTTTTT | CASSERDGTGGEKLFF
TRBJ2-7 | NA | NA | TRBV7-3 | TGTGCCAGCAGCTCAAAGAGGGGTAGCTCCTACAATGAGCAGTACTTC | CASSSKRGSSYNEQYF
TRBJ1-2 | TRBD1 | few | TRBV6-2/TRBV6-3 | TGTGCCAGCAGTAGGAGCGGGACAGGGACCGGCTACACCTTC | CASSRSGTGTGYTF
TRBJ2-2 | NA | NA | TRBV19 | TGTGCCAGTGCTTACCGAGAGTACACCGGGGAGCTGTTTTTT | CASAYREYTGELFF
TRBJ2-7 | NA | NA | TRBV7-9 | TGTGCCAGCAGCTTCCCAGATACCTCCTACGAGCAGTACTTC | CASSFPDTSYEQYF
TRBJ2-5 | NA | NA | TRBV25-1 | TGTGCCAGCAGTGAGCCCAGGGGGGTGCAAGAGACCCAGTACTTC | CASSEPRGVQETQYF
TRBJ2-3 | TRBD2 | NA | TRBV7-9 | TGTGCCAGCAGCCGAGCGACTAGCGGGGATGATACGCAGTATTTT | CASSRATSGDDTQYF
TRBJ2-7 | NA | few | TRBV7-2 | TGTGCCAGCAGCTTAGATCCCAGGAGCTCCTACGAGCAGTACTTC | CASSLDPRSSYEQYF
TRBJ2-5 | NA | few | TRBV12-3/TRBV12-4 | TGTGCCAGCAGTTTTTATGCCCTGGGAGCGGCCCAGTACTTC | CASSFYALGAAQYF
TRBJ2-1 | TRBD2 | NA | TRBV5-1 | TGCGCCAGCAGTGGCGGGAGAGACTACAATGAGCAGTTCTTC | CASSGGRDYNEQFF
TRBJ1-4 | TRBD1 | NA | TRBV7-2 | TGTGCCAGCAGCGCAGACAGGGCCTCTAATGAAAAACTGTTTTTT | CASSADRASNEKLFF
TRBJ2-7 | NA | NA | TRBV11-2 | TGTGCCAGCAGCTTCAGTGATAACCACGAGCAGTACTTC | CASSFSDNHEQYF
TRBJ1-2 | TRBD1 | NA | TRBV7-2 | TGTGCCAGCAGGCCAGGGGGCGACTATGGCTACACCTTC | CASRPGGDYGYTF
TRBJ2-1 | NA | few | TRBV20-1 | TGCAGTGCTAGAGATCCCCCTAACCTCCAGGGGAGGGTCTACAATGAGCAGTTCTTC | CSARDPPNLQGRVYNEQFF
TRBJ2-3 | NA | NA | TRBV7-3 | TGTGCCAGCAGCTTCACGAGCGTTTCAATGGATACGCAGTATTTT | CASSFTSVSMDTQYF
TRBJ1-6 | NA | NA | TRBV11-2 | TGTGCCAGCAGCGCGGCGACAAATTCACCCCTCCACTTT | CASSAATNSPLHF
TRBJ2-2 | NA | NA | TRBV3-1 | TGTGCCAGCAGACCCAGCAAGTCCTACACCGGGGAGCTGTTTTTT | CASRPSKSYTGELFF
TRBJ2-1 | NA | few | TRBV29-1 | TGCAGCGTGAGGGGGGGGACAGCTCTCTACAATGAGCAGTTCTTC | CSVRGGTALYNEQFF
TRBJ1-6 | TRBD1 | NA | TRBV6-1 | TGTGCCAGCAGTGAGACAGGGGCAGATTCACCCCTCCACTTT | CASSETGADSPLHF
TRBJ2-2 | NA | NA | TRBV7-2 | TGTGCCAGCAGCTTCTCTGGCCGAGGGACCGGGGAGCTGTTTTTT | CASSFSGRGTGELFF
TRBJ2-1 | NA | few | TRBV29-1 | TGCAGCGTATCGAGGGGTGCCTACAATGAGCAGTTCTTC | CSVSRGAYNEQFF
TRBJ2-3 | TRBD2 | NA | TRBV12-3/TRBV12-4 | TGTGCCAGCCGGGGAACTAGCGGGGGCAAAGATACGCAGTATTTT | CASRGTSGGKDTQYF
TRBJ2-1 | NA | NA | TRBV18 | TGTGCCAGCTCACCCAGGGAGGTAGATGAGCAGTTCTTC | CASSPREVDEQFF
TRBJ2-5 | TRBD1 | NA | TRBV6-1 | TGTGCCAGCAGGAGGGACAGGCTCCAAGAGACCCAGTACTTC | CASRRDRLQETQYF
TRBJ1-4 | NA | NA | TRBV7-2 | TGTGCCAGCAGTCCCAGACCCGGCGAAAAACTGTTTTTT | CASSPRPGEKLFF
TRBJ1-1 | NA | NA | TRBV7-9 | TGTGCCAGCAGCACACCGCCAGAAGCTTTCTTT | CASSTPPEAFF
TRBJ1-2 | NA | many | TRBV20-1 | TGCAGTGCCCCTCCCGGGCGGAAGTATGGCTACACCTTC | CSAPPGRKYGYTF
TRBJ2-3 | TRBD2 | few | TRBV12-3/TRBV12-4 | TGTGCCAGTAGTTTCGCTAGCGGGGGATTAGATACGCAGTATTTT | CASSFASGGLDTQYF
TRBJ2-1 | NA | few | TRBV11-3 | TGTGCCAGCAGCTTAGGGTCTACTGTCGGACTGAACAATGAGCAGTTCTTC | CASSLGSTVGLNNEQFF
TRBJ2-1 | NA | NA | TRBV4-2 | TGTGCCAGCAGCCAACCATCAGGGCCTAATGAGCAGTTCTTC | CASSQPSGPNEQFF
TRBJ1-5 | NA | NA | TRBV6-1 | TGTGCCAGTGGGAGGACAGATGGGTTCAATCAGCCCCAGCATTTT | CASGRTDGFNQPQHF
TRBJ2-1 | NA | NA | TRBV4-3 | TGCGCCAGCAGCCAGGGGGGGCGTAGTGAGCAGTTCTTC | CASSQGGRSEQFF
TRBJ2-1 | NA | few | TRBV6-2/TRBV6-3 | TGTGCCAGCAGTTACGGGCGGGGCCGGATAAATGAGCAGTTCTTC | CASSYGRGRINEQFF
TRBJ2-1 | TRBD2 | few | TRBV20-1 | TGCAGTGCATCCCCCGGGACTAGCGGGAGGGGCAATGAGCAGTTCTTC | CSASPGTSGRGNEQFF
TRBJ1-2 | NA | NA | TRBV4-3 | TGCGCCAGCAGCCAAGTCGGCAGAAGCTATGGCTACACCTTC | CASSQVGRSYGYTF
TRBJ2-3 | NA | NA | TRBV12-3/TRBV12-4 | TGTGCCGGCAGTTTACACGGAGATACGCAGTATTTT | CAGSLHGDTQYF
TRBJ2-1 | NA | NA | TRBV20-1 | TGCAGTGCCTCACCACCGAGCTCCTACAATGAGCAGTTCTTC | CSASPPSSYNEQFF
TRBJ2-1 | TRBD2 | once | TRBV20-1 | TGCAGTGCTGTGGGCCGGAGACTAGCGGAAAATCGCTACTACAGTGAGCAGTTCTTC | CSAVGRRLAENRYYSEQFF
TRBJ1-1 | NA | NA | TRBV20-1 | TGCAGTGCTACTATAACAGAAAAGGGGAACACTGAAGCTTTCTTT | CSATITEKGNTEAFF
TRBJ2-3 | NA | NA | TRBV2 | NA | CASSVEIVASGTDTRYF
TRBJ2-6 | NA | few | TRBV20-1 | TGCAGTGCTAGAGTAGGGGTTGGGGCCAACGTCCTGACTTTC | CSARVGVGANVLTF
TRBJ1-2 | NA | few | TRBV7-9 | TGTGCCAGCTCCCGGGACGACCCTAGAAAGGGCTACACCTTC | CASSRDDPRKGYTF
TRBJ2-5 | TRBD1 | NA | TRBV6-2/TRBV6-3 | TGTGCCAGCAGTTACGCCAGGGGGAACCAAGAGACCCAGTACTTC | CASSYARGNQETQYF
TRBJ1-1 | TRBD1 | NA | TRBV7-2 | TGTGCCAGCAGCTCCCAACAGGGGTCTATGGAAGCTTTCTTT | CASSSQQGSMEAFF
TRBJ2-1 | TRBD1 | NA | TRBV7-7 | TGTGCCAGCAGCTTAGCCGCGGACAGGAACCAAGAGACCCAGTTCTTC | CASSLAADRNQETQFF
TRBJ2-7 | TRBD2 | NA | TRBV25-1 | TGTGCCAGCAGTGCAGGCGGCGGGGGGTTCTCGCCAGACACCTACGAGCAGTACTTC | CASSAGGGGFSPDTYEQYF
TRBJ2-5 | NA | NA | TRBV20-1 | TGCAGTGCTAGCGGTCCGGGTTCGGGGGCGTGGAAAGAGACCCAGTACTTC | CSASGPGSGAWKETQYF
TRBJ2-1 | TRBD2 | once | TRBV9 | TGTGCCAGCAGCGCGAACCCCTTTTCGACTAGCGGCGTGGGCAATGAGCAGTTCTTC | CASSANPFSTSGVGNEQFF
TRBJ2-1 | TRBD2 | NA | TRBV15 | TGTGCCACGCACGCGCGTGGGAGCGGGGGCTACAATGAGCAGTTCTTC | CATHARGSGGYNEQFF
TRBJ1-2 | NA | NA | TRBV27 | TGTGCCAGCAGTGTCGGGACCTCCTATGGCTACACCTTC | CASSVGTSYGYTF
TRBJ1-1 | NA | NA | TRBV5-1 | TGCGCCAGCAGTCCATCGACCGGGACTGCCGCTGAAGCTTTCTTT | CASSPSTGTAAEAFF
TRBJ2-7 | NA | NA | TRBV5-6 | TGTGCCAGCAGCCCTACTGACTCCTACGAGCAGTACTTC | CASSPTDSYEQYF
TRBJ2-7 | NA | few | TRBV24-1 | TGTGCCACCAGTGACGGGACCTACGAGCAGTACTTC | CATSDGTYEQYF
TRBJ2-7 | NA | NA | TRBV7-2 | TGTGCCAGCAGCTTGACAAGTCTGGGCTACGAGCAGTACTTC | CASSLTSLGYEQYF
TRBJ2-6 | TRBD1 | NA | TRBV7-9 | TGTGCCACAGAAACAGGGGGGAACATTTTTGGGGCCAACGTCCTGACTTTC | CATETGGNIFGANVLTF
TRBJ2-7 | TRBD2 | NA | TRBV20-1 | TGCAGTGCCGAGTCTTGGACTAGCGGAAGCTACGAGCAGTACTTC | CSAESWTSGSYEQYF